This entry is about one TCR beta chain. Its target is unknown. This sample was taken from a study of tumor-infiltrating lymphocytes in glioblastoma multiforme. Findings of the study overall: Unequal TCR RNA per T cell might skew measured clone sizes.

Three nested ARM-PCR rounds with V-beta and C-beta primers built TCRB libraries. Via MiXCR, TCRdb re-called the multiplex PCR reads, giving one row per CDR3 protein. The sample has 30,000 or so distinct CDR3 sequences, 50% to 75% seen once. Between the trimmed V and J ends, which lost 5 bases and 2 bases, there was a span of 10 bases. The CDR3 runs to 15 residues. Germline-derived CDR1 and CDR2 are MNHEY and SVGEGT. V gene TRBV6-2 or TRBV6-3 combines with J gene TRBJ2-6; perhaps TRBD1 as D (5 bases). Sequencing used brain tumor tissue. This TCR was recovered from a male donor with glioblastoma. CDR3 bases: TGTGCCAGCAGTGGCCTAGGGGCTGGGGCCAACGTCCTGACTTTC. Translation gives CASSGLGAGANVLTF.